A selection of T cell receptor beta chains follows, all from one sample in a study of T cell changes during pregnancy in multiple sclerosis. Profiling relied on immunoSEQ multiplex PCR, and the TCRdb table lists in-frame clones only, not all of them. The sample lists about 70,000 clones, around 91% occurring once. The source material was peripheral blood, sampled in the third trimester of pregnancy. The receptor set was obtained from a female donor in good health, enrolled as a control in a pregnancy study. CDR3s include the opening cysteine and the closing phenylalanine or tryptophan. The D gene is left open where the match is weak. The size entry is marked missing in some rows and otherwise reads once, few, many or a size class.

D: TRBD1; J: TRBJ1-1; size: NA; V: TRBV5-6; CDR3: CASLENRGFITEAFF
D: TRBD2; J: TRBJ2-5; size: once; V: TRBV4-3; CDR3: CASSPGGQKETQYF
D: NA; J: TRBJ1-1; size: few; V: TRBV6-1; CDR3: CASSVWQFTEAFF
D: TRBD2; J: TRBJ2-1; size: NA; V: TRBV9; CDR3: CASSVRLADYNEQFF
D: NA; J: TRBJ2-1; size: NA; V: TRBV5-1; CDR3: CASSFRLNEQFF
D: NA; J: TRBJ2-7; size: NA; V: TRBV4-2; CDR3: CASSQDVQGRYEQYF
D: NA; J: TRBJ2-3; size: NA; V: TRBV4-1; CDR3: CASSQVIATDTQYF
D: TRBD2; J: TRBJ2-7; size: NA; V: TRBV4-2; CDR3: CASSQELVAGAYEQYF
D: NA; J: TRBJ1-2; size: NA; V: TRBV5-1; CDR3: CASSPVALNYGYTF
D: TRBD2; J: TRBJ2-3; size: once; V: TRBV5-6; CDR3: CASSFGSGGRDTQYF
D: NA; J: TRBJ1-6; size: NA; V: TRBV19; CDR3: CASMKGYNSPLHF
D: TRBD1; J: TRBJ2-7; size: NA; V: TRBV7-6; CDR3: CASSSTGGSYEQYF
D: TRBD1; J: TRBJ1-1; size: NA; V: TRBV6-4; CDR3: CASSDGDRDEAFF
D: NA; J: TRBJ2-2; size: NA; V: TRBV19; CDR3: CASSMEGARTGELFF
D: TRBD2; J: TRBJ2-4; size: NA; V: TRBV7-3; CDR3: CASSSPGLAGGGNIQYF
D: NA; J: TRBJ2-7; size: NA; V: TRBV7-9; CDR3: CASSFSGSRGYEQYF
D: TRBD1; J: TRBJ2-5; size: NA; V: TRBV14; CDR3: CASSRTLPGRGRGETQYF
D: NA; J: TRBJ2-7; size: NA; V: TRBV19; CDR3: CASSRQASDYEQYF
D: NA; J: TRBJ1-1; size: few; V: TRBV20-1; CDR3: CSVYHPGEAFF
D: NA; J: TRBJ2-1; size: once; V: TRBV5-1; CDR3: CASSLGQLSYNEQFF
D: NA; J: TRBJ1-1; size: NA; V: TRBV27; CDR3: CASSLSRGWNTEAFF
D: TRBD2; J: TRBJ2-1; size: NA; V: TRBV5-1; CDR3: CASSSGTSVNEQFF
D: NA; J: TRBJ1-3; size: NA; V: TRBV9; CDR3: CASSVTPRLQNSGNTIYF
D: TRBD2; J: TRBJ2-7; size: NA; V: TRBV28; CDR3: CASSVPLAGTYEQYF
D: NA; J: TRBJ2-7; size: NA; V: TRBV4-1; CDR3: CASSQFQASYEQYF
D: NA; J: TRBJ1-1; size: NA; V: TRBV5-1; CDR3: CASSLEGSNTEAFF
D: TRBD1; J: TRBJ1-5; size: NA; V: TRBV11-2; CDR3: CASSRDSANQPQHF
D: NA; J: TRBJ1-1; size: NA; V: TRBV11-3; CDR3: CASSLDREDSEAFF
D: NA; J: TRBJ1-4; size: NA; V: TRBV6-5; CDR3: CASGPGNEKLFF
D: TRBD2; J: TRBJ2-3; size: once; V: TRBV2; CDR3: CASSATSGGTDTQYF
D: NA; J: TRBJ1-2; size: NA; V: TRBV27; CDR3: CATGGFYGYTF
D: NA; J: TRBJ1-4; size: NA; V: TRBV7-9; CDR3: CASSLNEKLFF
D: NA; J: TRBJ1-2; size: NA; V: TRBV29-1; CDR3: CSVVGTAPIGRRTGLGYTF
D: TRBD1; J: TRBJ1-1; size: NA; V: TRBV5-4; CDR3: CASSPGTGQFMNTEAFF
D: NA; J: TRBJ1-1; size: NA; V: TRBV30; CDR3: CAWASRRGTEAFF
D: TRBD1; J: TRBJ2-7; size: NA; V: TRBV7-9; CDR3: CASSSTGGMAYEQYF
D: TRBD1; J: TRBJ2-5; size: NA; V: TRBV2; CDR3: CASRRQGVGETQYF
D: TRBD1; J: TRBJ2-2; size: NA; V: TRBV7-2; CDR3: CASNARRGRNGELFF
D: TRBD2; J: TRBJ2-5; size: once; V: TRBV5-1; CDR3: CASTTGAGGQETQYF
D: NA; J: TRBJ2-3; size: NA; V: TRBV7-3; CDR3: CASSIRDSNTDTQYF
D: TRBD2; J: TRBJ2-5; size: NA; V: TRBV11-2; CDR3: CASSLTSGVIQETQYF
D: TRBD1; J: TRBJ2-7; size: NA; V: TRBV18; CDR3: CASSGTGGFEQYF